These T cell receptor beta chains were read from a single sample in a study of cytomegalovirus exposure and HLA in healthy donors. The repertoire was sequenced with immunoSEQ multiplex PCR; TCRdb's copy has only in-frame clones and lacks some. The data show some 180,000 clones, just under 80% seen once. The specimen sequenced was PBMCs. These receptors came from a female donor in good health and CMV-seronegative. Both conserved end residues are part of each CDR3. A D gene is named only where the DNA matches it firmly. Rows give clone size only sometimes, using once, few, many, or a class for an expanded clone.

TRBV7-3	TRBJ2-1	.	.	CASSFSPGDEQFF	TGTGCCAGCAGCTTTTCCCCCGGGGATGAGCAGTTCTTC
TRBV29-1	TRBJ2-7	few	TRBD1	CSVVQWQGANYEQYF	TGCAGCGTTGTGCAATGGCAGGGGGCTAACTACGAGCAGTACTTC
TRBV6-5	TRBJ2-2	.	.	CASSGDIAGELFF	TGTGCCAGCAGTGGGGACATCGCCGGGGAGCTGTTTTTT
TRBV27	TRBJ2-7	.	TRBD1	CASSATGFHEQYF	TGTGCCAGCAGTGCGACAGGGTTCCACGAGCAGTACTTC
TRBV7-6	TRBJ1-4	.	TRBD1	CASSLSGTGGFLGEKLFF	TGTGCCAGCAGCTTAAGCGGAACAGGGGGATTTTTGGGAGAAAAACTGTTTTTT
TRBV4-2	TRBJ2-2	few	.	CASKRGGELFF	TGTGCCAGCAAACGGGGCGGGGAGCTGTTTTTT
TRBV30	TRBJ2-1	.	TRBD2	CAWSRLANHYEQFF	TGTGCCTGGAGTAGACTAGCGAACCACTATGAGCAGTTCTTC
TRBV5-6	TRBJ2-1	.	TRBD1	CASRSLLGQGAFF	TGTGCCAGCAGATCGTTACTGGGACAGGGGGCTTTCTTC
TRBV7-3	TRBJ1-1	once	TRBD1	CASSPQGGNTEAFF	TGTGCCAGCAGCCCCCAGGGGGGGAACACTGAAGCTTTCTTT
TRBV7-9	TRBJ2-3	.	TRBD2	CASSFSLAGGSTDTQYF	TGTGCCAGCAGCTTCTCGCTAGCGGGAGGGAGCACAGATACGCAGTATTTT
TRBV5-1	TRBJ2-6	.	TRBD2	CASSLGPGGAGGANVLTF	TGCGCCAGCAGCTTGGGCCCCGGGGGGGCAGGAGGGGCCAACGTCCTGACTTTC
TRBV27	TRBJ2-5	.	TRBD1	CASSLTGQGLSYQETQYF	TGTGCCAGCAGTTTGACGGGACAGGGCCTCTCCTACCAAGAGACCCAGTACTTC
TRBV7-9	TRBJ2-2	.	TRBD2	CASSNGLAGVRTGELFF	TGTGCCAGCAGCAACGGACTAGCGGGAGTTCGCACCGGGGAGCTGTTTTTT
TRBV5-1	TRBJ2-6	.	TRBD2	CASSLVFGTGGSGANVLTF	TGCGCCAGCAGCTTGGTGTTCGGGACGGGGGGCTCTGGGGCCAACGTCCTGACTTTC
TRBV7-2	TRBJ1-2	few	TRBD1	CASSFGQGSYGYTF	TGTGCCAGCAGCTTCGGACAGGGCTCCTATGGCTACACCTTC
TRBV19	TRBJ1-4	.	TRBD1	CASKPLFGQAAESEKLFF	TGTGCCAGTAAACCCCTTTTTGGACAGGCGGCAGAGAGTGAAAAACTGTTTTTT
TRBV7-3	TRBJ2-1	.	TRBD1	CASTGGWDRENYEQFF	TGTGCCAGCACCGGGGGTTGGGACAGGGAGAATTATGAGCAGTTCTTC
TRBV27	TRBJ1-1	.	.	CASSWTLQGPTEAFF	TGTGCCAGCAGTTGGACCTTGCAGGGTCCCACTGAAGCTTTCTTT
TRBV28	TRBJ2-5	.	TRBD2	CASSSGLAGGPLETQYF	TGTGCCAGCAGCTCGGGACTAGCGGGAGGGCCTTTAGAGACCCAGTACTTC
TRBV19	TRBJ1-2	.	.	CASNLGGYGYTF	TGTGCCAGTAACCTAGGGGGATATGGCTACACCTTC
TRBV9	TRBJ1-2	.	.	CASSQTWGGAGYTF	TGTGCCAGCAGTCAGACTTGGGGGGGGGCGGGCTACACCTTC
TRBV11-2	TRBJ1-2	.	.	CASSTPRVRGYTF	TGTGCCAGCAGCACCCCCCGGGTACGTGGCTACACCTTC
TRBV7-9	TRBJ2-7	.	TRBD2	CASRGSASGSYEQYF	TGTGCCAGCAGGGGTTCGGCTAGCGGCTCCTACGAGCAGTACTTC
TRBV28	TRBJ2-7	.	.	CASSRRALYEQYF	TGTGCCAGCAGTCGCCGCGCTCTCTACGAGCAGTACTTC
TRBV13	TRBJ2-7	.	.	CASSLVADYEQYF	TGTGCCAGCAGCTTAGTGGCGGATTACGAGCAGTACTTC
TRBV4-1	TRBJ1-3	.	.	CASSQDSGFSGNTIYF	TGCGCCAGCAGCCAAGATAGCGGGTTTTCTGGAAACACCATATATTTT
TRBV10-3	TRBJ2-1	.	.	CAISEFKAANNEQFF	TGTGCCATCAGTGAATTTAAGGCGGCCAACAATGAGCAGTTCTTC
TRBV5-1	TRBJ2-1	once	.	CASSVDNNEQFF	TGCGCCAGCAGCGTAGACAACAATGAGCAGTTCTTC
TRBV5-5	TRBJ1-5	few	.	CASSLEGLSNQPQHF	TGTGCCAGCAGCTTGGAGGGGTTAAGCAATCAGCCCCAGCATTTT
TRBV11-2	TRBJ2-5	.	TRBD1	CASSLGFRGPGGTQYF	TGTGCCAGCAGCTTAGGCTTCAGGGGGCCAGGGGGGACCCAGTACTTC
TRBV5-4	TRBJ2-7	.	TRBD2	CASSSPLADREQYF	TGTGCCAGCAGCTCTCCACTAGCGGATCGCGAGCAGTACTTC
TRBV7-3	TRBJ2-1	.	TRBD2	CASSFWRRGGRSYNEQFF	TGTGCCAGCAGCTTTTGGCGGCGGGGGGGCCGGTCCTACAATGAGCAGTTCTTC
TRBV28	TRBJ2-5	.	.	CASNIPSRSQETQYF	TGTGCCAGCAACATCCCCAGTCGGAGCCAAGAGACCCAGTACTTC
TRBV5-1	TRBJ1-1	.	.	CASSLGAGASHLEAFF	TGCGCCAGCAGCTTGGGAGCGGGGGCCTCCCACCTAGAAGCTTTCTTT
TRBV29-1	TRBJ2-1	.	TRBD1	CSVAGAGQGRDEQFF	TGCAGCGTTGCCGGGGCGGGACAGGGTAGAGATGAGCAGTTCTTC
TRBV6-5	TRBJ2-5	.	TRBD2	CASSGLAGTQETQYF	TGTGCCAGCAGTGGACTAGCGGGGACGCAAGAGACCCAGTACTTC
TRBV28	TRBJ2-1	.	TRBD1	CASRQDRGLGSYNEQFF	TGTGCCAGCAGGCAGGACAGGGGGCTAGGGTCCTACAATGAGCAGTTCTTC
TRBV7-8	TRBJ1-5	.	.	CASSLADRQNSNQPQHF	TGTGCCAGCAGCTTAGCGGACAGACAAAATAGCAATCAGCCCCAGCATTTT
TRBV7-8	TRBJ2-2	.	.	CASTKDRNTGELFF	TGTGCCAGCACCAAGGACAGAAACACCGGGGAGCTGTTTTTT
TRBV28	TRBJ1-5	few	.	CASSRQDSNQPQHF	TGTGCCAGCAGCCGGCAGGATAGCAATCAGCCCCAGCATTTT
TRBV7-9	TRBJ2-1	.	TRBD2	CASSQGLAGGSYNEQFF	TGTGCCAGCAGCCAAGGCCTAGCGGGAGGATCTTACAATGAGCAGTTCTTC